This T cell receptor beta chain was recorded in a study of blood T cell repertoires in COVID-19. On the study more broadly: The United States, Italy and Spain supplied acute and convalescent COVID-19 samples. The analysed material was cDNA or gDNA that came from T cells, B-cell-depleted T cells, or PBMCs.

Patients from Seattle were sampled longitudinally, starting during active infection. Original handling: Reference gene primers were amplified, and this amplification served to estimate nucleated cell counts. The protocol was immunoSEQ multiplex PCR, while the TCRdb copy is restricted to in-frame clones and leaves out a portion. V and J calls and clone size are as listed in that table; D and trimming were resolved from the DNA. The table includes a few hundred thousand clones, roughly 90% detected once. The CDR3 totals 15 residues. The V and J ends lost 3 bases and 11 bases respectively, with 22 bases between them. Germline CDR1 is DFQATT and CDR2 is SNEGSKA (reference sequence).

The V call is TRBV20-1, the J call TRBJ1-4; a possible D gene is TRBD1 (5 bases). What was sequenced was peripheral blood. This receptor was taken from a man younger than 30 with COVID-19, enrolled during active disease. The CDR3 sequence: CSASPTAGEGAKLFF. CDR3 coding DNA: TGCAGTGCTAGTCCAACGGCCGGAGAAGGGGCTAAACTGTTTTTT.